The next 20 T cell receptor beta chains were all read from a single sample in a study of cytomegalovirus exposure and HLA in healthy donors (dated by TCRdb to the late 2010s). The library was obtained by the immunoSEQ multiplex PCR assay. For the multiplex PCR, a mixture combining 60 forward primers for TCR Vbeta segments and 13 reverse primers for TCR Jbeta segments was used. TCRdb re-hosts the immuneACCESS table, in-frame sequences only. Its copies lack some clones; in the studies checked, an unresolved V gene accounts for under half of them, and the cause for the rest is not known. A total of roughly 150,000 clones appear in this sample, just over 70% of them only once. Approximately 5% of the sample is in the top ten clones. The sequenced sample consisted of PBMCs. The origin of the receptors is a man between 18 and 29 years old in good health and CMV-seropositive.

The chain uses TRBV19 and TRBJ1-2; 10 positions agree with TRBD1. The CDR3 runs to 13 residues. CDR1 and CDR2 from the germline V gene are LNHDA and SQIVND (reference sequence). J was trimmed by 8 bases and V by 9 bases; bases with no gene match: 9. CDR3: CASTAGQGIGYTF. The CDR3 coding sequence is TGTGCCAGCACGGCGGGACAGGGGATCGGCTACACCTTC.

V gene TRBV5-4 combines with J gene TRBJ2-3; the match to TRBD2 covers 16 bases. The J segment lost 6 bases and the V segment lost 4 bases, leaving 5 bases of the junction unmatched. This CDR3 spans 16 amino acids. CDR1 SGHNT and CDR2 YYREEE come from the germline V gene (reference sequence). CDR3 sequence (DNA): TGTGCCAGCAGCATGGGACTAGCGGGAGGGTTGGATACGCAGTATTTT. This codes for CASSMGLAGGLDTQYF.

This rearrangement joins TRBV5-1 to TRBJ2-5, with 8 positions matching TRBD2. The CDR3 sequence is 14 residues long. V shed 4 bases, J shed 2 bases, and the junction held 4 bases outside the gene matches. CDR1 SGHRS and CDR2 YFSETQ come from the germline V gene. The CDR3 sequence is CASSASGSQETQYF. CDR3 nucleotide sequence: TGCGCCAGCAGCGCTAGCGGGTCACAAGAGACCCAGTACTTC.

The rearrangement joins TRBV28 to TRBJ1-4; D might be TRBD1 (5 bases). Trimming pared 7 bases from V and 7 bases from J, leaving 16 bases between. Germline V gives CDR1 MDHEN, CDR2 SYDVKM. The CDR3 length is 14 residues. CDR3 DNA sequence: TGTGCCAGCACCCAGGCCCTGGGGGGTGAAAAACTGTTTTTT. Residues: CASTQALGGEKLFF. Full variable domain (outside the CDR3, taken from reference TRBV28 and TRBJ1-4): DVKVTQSSRYLVKRTGEKVFLECVQDMDHENMFWYRQDPGLGLRLIYFSYDVKMKEKGDIPEGYSVSREKKERFSLILESASTNQTSMYLCASTQALGGEKLFFGSGTQLSVL.

The sample holds a few counts of this clone. V is TRBV30 and J is TRBJ1-2; 7 nucleotides line up with TRBD1. After removal of 8 bases from V and 2 bases from J, the junction contained 5 bases not matched to a gene. Looked up from germline, CDR1 is GTSNPN and CDR2 is SVGIG (reference sequence). The CDR3 runs to 12 residues. The CDR3 DNA reads as TGTGCCCAGACAGGGCTGAACTATGGCTACACCTTC. It translates to CAQTGLNYGYTF. The full variable domain, rest sourced from reference TRBV30 and TRBJ1-2, is SQTIHQWPATLVQPVGSPLSLECTVEGTSNPNLYWYRQAAGRGLQLLFYSVGIGQISSEVPQNLSASRPQDRQFILSSKKLLLSDSGFYLCAQTGLNYGYTFGSGTRLTVV.

The chain carries TRBV10-3 and TRBJ1-1; 7 nucleotides agree with TRBD1. V trimming: 2 bases; J trimming: 1 base; junction bases outside the gene matches: 1. Germline V lookup: CDR1 ENHRY, CDR2 SYGVKD. This CDR3 is built from 14 residues. In DNA form, the CDR3 reads TGTGCCATCAGTGAGGACAGGGCGAACACTGAAGCTTTCTTT. It is translated as CAISEDRANTEAFF.

The rearrangement joins TRBV7-2 to TRBJ1-5; TRBD1 aligns across 8 bases. V lost 5 bases, J lost 11 bases, and 14 bases stayed unmatched. The V gene's germline CDR1 is SGHTA and CDR2 FQGNSA. This CDR3 region has 15 residues. The CDR3 DNA reads as TGTGCCAGCAGCATCGGGACAGGCACACAATCAGCCCAGCATTTT. Translation gives CASSIGTGTQSAQHF.

In this sample, this clone turned up a few times. The genes are TRBV12-5 and TRBJ2-2; D gene uncertain. V lost 1 base and J 0 bases, leaving 6 bases between the germline ends. Germline V gene data show CDR1 as LGHNT and CDR2 as FRNRAP. This CDR3 comprises 15 residues. The CDR3 DNA follows: TGTGCTAGTGGTTTGGGCACAGCGAACACCGGGGAGCTGTTTTTT. Translating it yields CASGLGTANTGELFF.

The chain is built from TRBV12-5 and TRBJ2-2; possible D gene TRBD2, 5 bases. From germline, CDR1 is LGHNT and CDR2 FRNRAP. V was clipped by 3 bases and J by 5 bases, with 13 bases between them. CDR3 size: 15 residues. CDR3 protein: CASGFGIPGTGELFF. Here the CDR3 DNA reads TGTGCTAGTGGTTTCGGTATCCCGGGGACCGGGGAGCTGTTTTTT.

V gene TRBV28 combines with J gene TRBJ1-2, with TRBD1 identical over 9 bases. The trim removed 6 bases at V and 7 bases at J, leaving 18 bases unmatched. This CDR3 has 17 residues. The germline CDR1 and CDR2 sequences are MDHEN and SYDVKM. CDR3 bases: TGTGCCAGCAGCCAACCCCGGATCGGACAGGGGAAGGGTGGCTACACCTTC. The encoded protein is CASSQPRIGQGKGGYTF.

The sample holds one count of this clone. For the CDR3, the DNA is TGTGCCAGCAGGACCGGGGTAGGGTACGAGCAGTACGTC. This sequence encodes CASRTGVGYEQYV. This chain joins TRBV6-1 and TRBJ2-7, with TRBD2 as a possible D gene (5 bases). Trimming took 6 bases from V and 4 from J, leaving 13 bases between them. The CDR3 spans 13 residues. Germline loops: CDR1 MNHNS, CDR2 SASEGT.

V is TRBV6-1 and J is TRBJ1-4, with TRBD1 identical over 9 bases. The CDR3 contains 15 residues. CDR1 MNHNS and CDR2 SASEGT come from the germline V gene. With V trimmed by 1 base and J by 7 bases, 4 bases remained unmatched. The CDR3 coding sequence is TGTGCCAGCAGTGAAGGGGGACAGGGTAGTGAAAAACTGTTTTTT. Protein product: CASSEGGQGSEKLFF.

CDR3 in amino acids: CASSPPGGTSGLNEQFF. The CDR3 DNA is TGCGCCAGCAGCCCGCCGGGGGGGACTAGCGGGCTAAATGAGCAGTTCTTC. V gene TRBV5-1 combines with J gene TRBJ2-1, with TRBD2 matching over 12 bases. The V gene's germline CDR1 is SGHRS and CDR2 YFSETQ. Losses at the gene ends were 4 bases for V and 7 bases for J; bases not matched to a gene: 12. CDR3 size: 17 residues.

Concerning this clone itself: Additional DNA sequences in this sample encode the identical CDR3. The rearrangement uses TRBV2 and TRBJ2-2; maybe TRBD1 (5 bases). CDR1 and CDR2 (germline): SNHLY, FYNNEI. Deletions cut 2 bases from V and 2 bases from J, with 6 bases between. The CDR3 sequence is 14 residues long. CDR3 bases: TGTGCCAGCAGTGAACAGGGAAACACCGGGGAGCTGTTTTTT. Encoded protein: CASSEQGNTGELFF.

The gene calls are TRBV14 and TRBJ2-7; tentative D call: TRBD2 (5 bases). V dropped 4 bases and J dropped 2 bases, with 12 bases sitting between them. The CDR3 is 14 residues long. Germline V gene lookup returns CDR1 SGHDN and CDR2 FVKESK. The chain's CDR3 is CASSLQTNPYEQYV. In DNA form, the CDR3 reads TGTGCCAGCAGCCTTCAGACTAACCCCTACGAGCAGTACGTC.

The V and J genes are TRBV11-2 and TRBJ2-2; possible D gene TRBD1, 7 bases. There are 14 residues in the CDR3. Trimming shortened V by 0 bases and J by 6 bases, and 8 bases separated the two germline ends. Germline values: CDR1 SGHAT, CDR2 FQNNGV. CDR3 sequence (DNA): TGTGCCAGCAGCTTAGACAGGGGGGCCGGGGAGCTGTTTTTT. Encoded protein: CASSLDRGAGELFF. The full variable domain, completed using reference TRBV11-2 and TRBJ2-2, is EAGVAQSPRYKIIEKRQSVAFWCNPISGHATLYWYQQILGQGPKLLIQFQNNGVVDDSQLPKDRFSAERLKGVDSTLKIQPAKLEDSAVYLCASSLDRGAGELFFGEGSRLTVL.

V and J are TRBV7-9 and TRBJ1-5; D is perhaps TRBD1 (5 bases). Germline V CDR1 and CDR2: SEHNR, FQNEAQ (reference sequence). The germline V and J ends were trimmed by 1 base and 6 bases, with 10 bases remaining between them. The CDR3 contains 14 residues. CDR3 residues: CASSLGAGFQPQHF. The DNA of the CDR3 is TGTGCCAGCAGCTTAGGGGCAGGGTTTCAGCCCCAGCATTTT.

The gene calls are TRBV30 and TRBJ2-1, with 7 bases that match TRBD1. V lost 5 bases and J lost 5; bases outside the gene matches: 6. The CDR3 is made up of 13 amino acids. From germline, CDR1 is GTSNPN and CDR2 SVGIG (reference sequence). CDR3 nucleotides: TGTGCCTGGGCAACAGGGGCCCACAATGAGCAGTTCTTC. This encodes CAWATGAHNEQFF.

This chain connects TRBV10-3 to TRBJ2-7; D gene ambiguous. Per germline, CDR1 ENHRY and CDR2 SYGVKD. The ends were cut back, 0 bases at V and 6 bases at J, with 6 bases in the middle. The CDR3 runs to 12 residues. The CDR3 loop is CAISESESEQYV. In nucleotides, the CDR3 is TGTGCCATCAGTGAGTCTGAGAGCGAGCAGTACGTC.

A remark on this clone: This probably arose from a read error, given a far larger clone one base away. This sequence joins TRBV30 and TRBJ2-4, with D perhaps TRBD2 (6 bases). This CDR3 is built from 15 residues. The V gene's germline CDR1 is GTSNPN and CDR2 SVGIG (reference sequence). The CDR3 DNA reads TGTGCCTGGAGTGTACGGGGGACGACAAAAAACATTCGGTACTTC. Its protein is CAWSVRGTTKNIRYF. Complete variable domain (other parts from reference TRBV30 and TRBJ2-4): SQTIHQWPATLVQPVGSPLSLECTVEGTSNPNLYWYRQAAGRGLQLLFYSVGIGQISSEVPQNLSASRPQDRQFILSSKKLLLSDSGFYLCAWSVRGTTKNIRYFGAGTRLSVL.